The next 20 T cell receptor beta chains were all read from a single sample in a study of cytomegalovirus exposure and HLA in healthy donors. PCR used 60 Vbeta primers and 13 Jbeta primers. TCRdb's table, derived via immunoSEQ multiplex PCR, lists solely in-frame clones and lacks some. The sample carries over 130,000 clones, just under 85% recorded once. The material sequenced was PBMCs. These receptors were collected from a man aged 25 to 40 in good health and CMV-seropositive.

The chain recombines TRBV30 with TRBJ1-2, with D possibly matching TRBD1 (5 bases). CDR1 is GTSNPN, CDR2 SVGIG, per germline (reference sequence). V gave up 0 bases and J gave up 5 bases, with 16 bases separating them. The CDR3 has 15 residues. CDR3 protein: CAWSVQLGRGYGYTF. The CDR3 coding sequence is TGTGCCTGGAGTGTACAGCTAGGGAGGGGATATGGCTACACCTTC.

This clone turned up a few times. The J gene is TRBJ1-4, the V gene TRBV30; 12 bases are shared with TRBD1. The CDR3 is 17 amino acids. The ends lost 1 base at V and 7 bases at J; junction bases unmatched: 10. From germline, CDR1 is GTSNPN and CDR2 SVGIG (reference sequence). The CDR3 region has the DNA TGTGCCTGGAGTGAGGGGACAGGGGGCCCTCTGGGTGAAAAACTGTTTTTT. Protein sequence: CAWSEGTGGPLGEKLFF.

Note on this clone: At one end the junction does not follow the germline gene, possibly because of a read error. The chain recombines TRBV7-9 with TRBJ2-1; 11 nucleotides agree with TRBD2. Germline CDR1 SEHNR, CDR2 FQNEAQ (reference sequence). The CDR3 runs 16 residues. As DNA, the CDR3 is TGTTCCAGCAGTCAATTCGGGACTAGCGGAGCCAATGAGCAGTTCTTC. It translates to CSSSQFGTSGANEQFF. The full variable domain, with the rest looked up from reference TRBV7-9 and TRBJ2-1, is DTGVSQNPRHKITKRGQNVTFRCDPISEHNRLYWYRQTLGQGPEFLTYFQNEAQLEKSRLLSDRFSAERPKGSFSTLEIQRTEQGDSAMYLCSSSQFGTSGANEQFFGPGTRLTVL.

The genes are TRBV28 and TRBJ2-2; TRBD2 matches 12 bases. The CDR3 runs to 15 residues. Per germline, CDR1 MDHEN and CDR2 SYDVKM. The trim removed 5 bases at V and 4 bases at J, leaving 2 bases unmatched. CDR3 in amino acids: CASSPSGRATGELFF. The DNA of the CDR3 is TGTGCCAGCAGTCCTAGCGGGAGGGCCACCGGGGAGCTGTTTTTT.

As DNA, the CDR3 is TGTGCCAGCAGTTCGGGGGTATCTGGAAACACCATATATTTT. This encodes CASSSGVSGNTIYF. The chain links TRBV28 to TRBJ1-3; a possible D gene is TRBD1 (5 bases). CDR1 MDHEN and CDR2 SYDVKM come from the germline V gene. The CDR3 is 14 amino acids. Trimming left V 4 bases short and J 1 base short, with 8 bases between.

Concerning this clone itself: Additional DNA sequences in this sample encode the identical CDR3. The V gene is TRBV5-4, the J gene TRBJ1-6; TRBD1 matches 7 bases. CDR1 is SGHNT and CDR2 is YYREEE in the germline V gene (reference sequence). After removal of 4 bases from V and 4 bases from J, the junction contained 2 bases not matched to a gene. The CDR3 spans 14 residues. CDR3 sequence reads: CASSLGQYNSPLHF. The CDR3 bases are TGTGCCAGCAGCCTGGGACAGTATAATTCACCCCTCCACTTT.

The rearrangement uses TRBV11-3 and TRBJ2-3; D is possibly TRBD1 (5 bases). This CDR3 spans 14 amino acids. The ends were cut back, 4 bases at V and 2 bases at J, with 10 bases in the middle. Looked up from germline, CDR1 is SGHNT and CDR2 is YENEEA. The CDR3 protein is CASSSGPDTDTQYF. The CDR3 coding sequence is TGTGCCAGCAGCTCAGGGCCGGACACAGATACGCAGTATTTT.

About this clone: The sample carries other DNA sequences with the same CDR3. CDR3 in DNA: TGTGCCAGCAGTGGGCTAGCTGGCACAGATACGCAGTATTTT. It encodes CASSGLAGTDTQYF. The chain joins TRBV2 to TRBJ2-3; weak D call: TRBD2 (5 bases). The CDR3 sequence is 14 residues long. Trimming stripped 4 bases from V and 1 base from J, with 9 bases between. CDR1 is SNHLY and CDR2 is FYNNEI in the germline V gene.

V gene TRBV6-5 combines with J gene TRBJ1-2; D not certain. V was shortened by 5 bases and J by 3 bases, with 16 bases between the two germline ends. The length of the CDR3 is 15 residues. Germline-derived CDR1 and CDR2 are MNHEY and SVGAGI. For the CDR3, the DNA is TGTGCCAGCAGTCTCCGAGGGCTTGACGACTATGGCTACACCTTC. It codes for CASSLRGLDDYGYTF.

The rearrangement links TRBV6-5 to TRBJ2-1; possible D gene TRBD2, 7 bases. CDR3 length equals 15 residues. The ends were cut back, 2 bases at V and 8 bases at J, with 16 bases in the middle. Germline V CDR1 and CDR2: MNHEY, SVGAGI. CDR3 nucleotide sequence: TGTGCCAGCAGTTACGGTGGAGGGGGGGTATATGAGCAGTTCTTC. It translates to CASSYGGGGVYEQFF.

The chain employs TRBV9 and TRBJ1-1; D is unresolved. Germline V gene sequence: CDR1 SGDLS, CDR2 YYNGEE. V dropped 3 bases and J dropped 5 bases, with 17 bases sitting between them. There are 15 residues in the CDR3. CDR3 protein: CASSAAGSRGTEAFF. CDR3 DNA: TGTGCCAGCAGCGCGGCGGGTTCCCGAGGGACTGAAGCTTTCTTT. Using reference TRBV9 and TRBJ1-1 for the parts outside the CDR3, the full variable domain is DSGVTQTPKHLITATGQRVTLRCSPRSGDLSVYWYQQSLDQGLQFLIQYYNGEERAKGNILERFSAQQFPDLHSELNLSSLELGDSALYFCASSAAGSRGTEAFFGQGTRLTVV.

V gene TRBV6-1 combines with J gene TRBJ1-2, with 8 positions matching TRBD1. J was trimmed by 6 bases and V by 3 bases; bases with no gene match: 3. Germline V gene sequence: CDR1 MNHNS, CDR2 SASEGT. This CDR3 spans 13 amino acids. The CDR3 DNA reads TGTGCCAGCAGTGATCCGGACAGGGATGGCTACACCTTC. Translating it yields CASSDPDRDGYTF.

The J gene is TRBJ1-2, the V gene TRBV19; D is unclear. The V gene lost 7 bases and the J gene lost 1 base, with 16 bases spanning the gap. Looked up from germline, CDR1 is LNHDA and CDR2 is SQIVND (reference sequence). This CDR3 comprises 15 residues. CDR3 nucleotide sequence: TGTGCCAGTACTAAAGCGGAACAGCATAACTATGGCTACACCTTC. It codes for CASTKAEQHNYGYTF. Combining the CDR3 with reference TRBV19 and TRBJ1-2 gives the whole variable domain DGGITQSPKYLFRKEGQNVTLSCEQNLNHDAMYWYRQDPGQGLRLIYYSQIVNDFQKGDIAEGYSVSREKKESFPLTVTSAQKNPTAFYLCASTKAEQHNYGYTFGSGTRLTVV.

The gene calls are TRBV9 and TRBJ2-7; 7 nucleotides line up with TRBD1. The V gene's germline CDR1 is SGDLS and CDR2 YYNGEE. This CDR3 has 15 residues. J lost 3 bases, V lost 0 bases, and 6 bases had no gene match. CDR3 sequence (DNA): TGTGCCAGCAGCGTAGGAGGGGGCGCTCTCTACGAGCAGTACTTC. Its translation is CASSVGGGALYEQYF.

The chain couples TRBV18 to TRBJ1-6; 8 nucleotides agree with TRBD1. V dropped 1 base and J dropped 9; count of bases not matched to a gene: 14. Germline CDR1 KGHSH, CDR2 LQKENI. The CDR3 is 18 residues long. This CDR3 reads CASSPLGQGGPRTSPLHF. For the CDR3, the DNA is TGTGCCAGCTCACCACTCGGACAGGGAGGACCCCGGACTTCACCCCTCCACTTT.

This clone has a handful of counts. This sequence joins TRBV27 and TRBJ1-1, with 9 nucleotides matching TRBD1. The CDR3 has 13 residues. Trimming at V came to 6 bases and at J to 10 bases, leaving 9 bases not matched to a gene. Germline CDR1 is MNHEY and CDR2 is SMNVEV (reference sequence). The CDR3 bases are TGTGCCAGCAGCCTAACCGGACAGGGGCTAGCTTTCTTT. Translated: CASSLTGQGLAFF.

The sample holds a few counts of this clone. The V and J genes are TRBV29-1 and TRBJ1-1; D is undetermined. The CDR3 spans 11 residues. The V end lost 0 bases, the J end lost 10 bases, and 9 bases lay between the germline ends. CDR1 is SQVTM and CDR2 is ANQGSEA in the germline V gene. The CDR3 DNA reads TGCAGCGTTGAAGATCTGAGAGGAGCTTTCTTT. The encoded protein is CSVEDLRGAFF.

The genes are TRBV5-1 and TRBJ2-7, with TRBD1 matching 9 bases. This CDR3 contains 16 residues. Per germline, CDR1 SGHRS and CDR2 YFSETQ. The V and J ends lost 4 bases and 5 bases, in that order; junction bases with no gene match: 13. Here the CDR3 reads CASSTNTGTGIHEQYF. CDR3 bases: TGCGCCAGCAGCACCAACACCGGGACAGGGATCCACGAGCAGTACTTC.

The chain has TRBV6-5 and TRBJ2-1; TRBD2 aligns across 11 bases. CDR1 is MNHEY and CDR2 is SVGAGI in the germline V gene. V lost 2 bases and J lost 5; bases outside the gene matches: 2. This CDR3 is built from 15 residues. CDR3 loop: CASSYLGLADNEQFF. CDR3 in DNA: TGTGCCAGCAGTTACCTGGGACTAGCGGACAATGAGCAGTTCTTC.

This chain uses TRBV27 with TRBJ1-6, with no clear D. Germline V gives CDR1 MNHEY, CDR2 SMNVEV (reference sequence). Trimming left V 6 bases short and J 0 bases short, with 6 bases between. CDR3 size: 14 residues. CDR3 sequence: CASRRSSYNSPLHF. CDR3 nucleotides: TGTGCCAGCAGGCGTAGCTCCTATAATTCACCCCTCCACTTT.